The source of this TCR beta chain is a study of blood T cells in healthy people across ages. Whole-study context: Using template switching, researchers captured about one barcoded beta molecule for each two T cells.

As to this clonotype: What it binds is unknown.

Sample-barcoded 5' priming and a J-beta primer mix drove a second PCR of 7 to 11 cycles. A single record per CDR3 protein comes from TCRdb applying MiXCR to the 5' RACE reads. The data hold about 1.5 million distinct CDR3 sequences, with 40% to 45% observed a single time. The ends were cut back, 1 base at V and 7 bases at J, with 14 bases in the middle. From germline, CDR1 is DFQATT and CDR2 SNEGSKA (reference sequence). The CDR3 is 15 residues long. General study points: Strong correlation existed between TCR beta diversity and naive T cell percentage. The lack of PBMC sorting stopped any conclusive naive versus antigen-experienced comparison.

V usage is TRBV20-1 and J usage is TRBJ1-6, with D uncertain. This sequence was found in a woman under 30 in good health. Sequenced sample: blood. In DNA, the CDR3 is TGCAGTGCTAGAGCCCCCGGGAGTTGGAATTCACCCCTCCACTTT. This gives the protein CSARAPGSWNSPLHF.